A selection of T cell receptor beta chains follows, all from one sample in a study of T cell changes during pregnancy in multiple sclerosis. Method: immunoSEQ multiplex PCR; TCRdb's copy keeps in-frame clones and lacks some. This sample yields some 85,000 clones, of which roughly 96% are seen a single time; approximately 1% belongs to the top ten. This specimen consisted of peripheral blood, obtained in the second trimester of pregnancy. All receptors come from a female donor with multiple sclerosis, enrolled in a pregnancy study. Both conserved end residues are part of each CDR3. Each record gives: CDR3 protein, V gene, clone size. Expanded clones are given a class, and other clones once, few, many or no size at all.

cdr3_aa: CASSMATGNYGYTF
v_call: TRBV19
clone_size: NA

cdr3_aa: CASSQESSAGGSPYNEQFF
v_call: TRBV4-1
clone_size: once

cdr3_aa: CASSPGTGPGMRYTF
v_call: TRBV19
clone_size: NA

cdr3_aa: CASSLSLAGYETQYF
v_call: TRBV11-1
clone_size: NA

cdr3_aa: CASSGRNYEQYF
v_call: TRBV19
clone_size: NA

cdr3_aa: CASSDGGIELF
v_call: TRBV2
clone_size: NA

cdr3_aa: CASSAGGRRLYEQYF
v_call: TRBV23-1
clone_size: NA

cdr3_aa: CASRRSIGELFF
v_call: TRBV28
clone_size: once

cdr3_aa: CASSSSGYTDTQYF
v_call: TRBV11-2
clone_size: once

cdr3_aa: CASSSLSARGRANTEAFF
v_call: TRBV28
clone_size: NA

cdr3_aa: CASSRTLRNTEAFF
v_call: TRBV7-2
clone_size: NA

cdr3_aa: CSARWGDTEAFF
v_call: TRBV29-1
clone_size: NA

cdr3_aa: CASSPDRAYTGELFF
v_call: TRBV4-3
clone_size: NA

cdr3_aa: CATSRGRAGNTIYF
v_call: TRBV15
clone_size: NA

cdr3_aa: CASCSRGLAPKYGELFF
v_call: TRBV19
clone_size: NA

cdr3_aa: CASREGGWSTDTQYF
v_call: TRBV27
clone_size: NA

cdr3_aa: CASSYWVGQVLGKLFF
v_call: TRBV6-5
clone_size: NA

cdr3_aa: CASRTSGDNEQFF
v_call: TRBV6-1
clone_size: NA

cdr3_aa: CASSKGLAGGNEQYF
v_call: TRBV4-2
clone_size: NA

cdr3_aa: CASSQSNPGLANTGELFF
v_call: TRBV4-2
clone_size: NA

cdr3_aa: CASSFFRDTVRTGELFF
v_call: TRBV7-9
clone_size: NA

cdr3_aa: CASSLQGQGHGYTF
v_call: TRBV28
clone_size: once

cdr3_aa: CASSQDPNTYEQYF
v_call: TRBV4-1
clone_size: NA

cdr3_aa: CASSLLMSAGNNEQFF
v_call: TRBV27
clone_size: NA

cdr3_aa: CASSDSSGANVLTF
v_call: TRBV4-2
clone_size: few

cdr3_aa: CASTQGAGRSNEQFF
v_call: TRBV9
clone_size: NA

cdr3_aa: CASSLQTWDRVRWEQYF
v_call: TRBV9
clone_size: NA

cdr3_aa: CASSQVDRRNTEAFF
v_call: TRBV4-1
clone_size: NA

cdr3_aa: CSVSQGTGELFF
v_call: TRBV29-1
clone_size: NA

cdr3_aa: CASSDAGNQPQHF
v_call: TRBV19
clone_size: few

cdr3_aa: CASSLTGGAGANVLTF
v_call: TRBV11-2
clone_size: NA

cdr3_aa: CASSQEGGRGPYNEQFF
v_call: TRBV4-1
clone_size: NA

cdr3_aa: CASSRTQQTYNEQFF
v_call: TRBV18
clone_size: NA

cdr3_aa: CASRPTGGVGYGYTF
v_call: TRBV27
clone_size: once

cdr3_aa: CAISEGRDRGGTDTQYF
v_call: TRBV10-3
clone_size: NA

cdr3_aa: CASSLTSGNLYEQYF
v_call: TRBV5-1
clone_size: NA

cdr3_aa: CASSLAGGRTDTQYF
v_call: TRBV5-1
clone_size: NA

cdr3_aa: CASSQAVQANYGYTF
v_call: TRBV4-3
clone_size: NA

cdr3_aa: CASSQGLANF
v_call: TRBV6-1
clone_size: NA

cdr3_aa: CASSEIGPGQGANEQFF
v_call: TRBV25-1
clone_size: NA

cdr3_aa: CAWSPLSIRTGEAFF
v_call: TRBV30
clone_size: NA

cdr3_aa: CATWTSGSSYNEQFF
v_call: TRBV15
clone_size: once

cdr3_aa: CASGQGQGAVLGTEAFF
v_call: TRBV5-1
clone_size: once

cdr3_aa: CASRAPGQGRHEQYF
v_call: TRBV25-1
clone_size: NA

cdr3_aa: CASSSYGTSSYEQYF
v_call: TRBV7-8
clone_size: NA